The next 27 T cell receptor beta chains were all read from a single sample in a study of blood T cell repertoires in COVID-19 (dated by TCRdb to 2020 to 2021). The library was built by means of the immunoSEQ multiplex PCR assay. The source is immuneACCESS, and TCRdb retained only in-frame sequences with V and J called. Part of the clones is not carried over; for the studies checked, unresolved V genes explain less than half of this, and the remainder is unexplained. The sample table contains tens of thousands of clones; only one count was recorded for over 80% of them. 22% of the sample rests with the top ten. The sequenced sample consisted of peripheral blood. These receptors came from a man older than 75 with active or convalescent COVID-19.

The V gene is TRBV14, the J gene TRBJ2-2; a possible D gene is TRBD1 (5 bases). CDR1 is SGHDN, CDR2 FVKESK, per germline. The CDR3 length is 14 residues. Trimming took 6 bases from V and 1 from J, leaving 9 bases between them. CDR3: CASSPGKNTGELFF. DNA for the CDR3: TGTGCCAGCAGTCCAGGGAAGAACACCGGGGAGCTGTTTTTT. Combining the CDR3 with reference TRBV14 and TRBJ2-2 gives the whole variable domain EAGVTQFPSHSVIEKGQTVTLRCDPISGHDNLYWYRRVMGKEIKFLLHFVKESKQDESGMPNNRFLAERTGGTYSTLKVQPAELEDSGVYFCASSPGKNTGELFFGEGSRLTVL.

The CDR3 bases are TGTGCCAGCAGGAGGACAGGGGGCCCCACTGAAGCTTTCTTT. As protein: CASRRTGGPTEAFF. The V gene is TRBV6-5, the J gene TRBJ1-1; 11 bases line up with TRBD1. The CDR3 runs to 14 residues. Unmatched junction bases numbered 4, after V lost 6 bases and J lost 4 bases. Germline CDR1 MNHEY, CDR2 SVGAGI.

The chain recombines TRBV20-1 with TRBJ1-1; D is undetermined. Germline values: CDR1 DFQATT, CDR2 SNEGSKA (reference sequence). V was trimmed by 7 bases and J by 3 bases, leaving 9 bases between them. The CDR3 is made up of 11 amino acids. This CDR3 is CSVFYYTEAFF. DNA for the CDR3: TGCAGTGTCTTTTATTACACTGAAGCTTTCTTT.

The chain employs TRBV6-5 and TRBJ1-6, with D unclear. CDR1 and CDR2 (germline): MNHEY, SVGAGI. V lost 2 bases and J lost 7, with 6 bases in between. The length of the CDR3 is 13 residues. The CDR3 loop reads CASSYGRNSPLHF. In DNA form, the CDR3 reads TGTGCCAGCAGTTACGGGAGGAATTCACCCCTCCACTTT.

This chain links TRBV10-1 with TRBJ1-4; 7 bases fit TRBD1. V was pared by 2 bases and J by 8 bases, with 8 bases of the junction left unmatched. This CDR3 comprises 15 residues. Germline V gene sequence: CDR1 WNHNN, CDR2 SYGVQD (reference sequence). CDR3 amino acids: CASSERWDRREKLFF. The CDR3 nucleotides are TGCGCCAGCAGTGAGAGGTGGGACAGAAGAGAAAAACTGTTTTTT.

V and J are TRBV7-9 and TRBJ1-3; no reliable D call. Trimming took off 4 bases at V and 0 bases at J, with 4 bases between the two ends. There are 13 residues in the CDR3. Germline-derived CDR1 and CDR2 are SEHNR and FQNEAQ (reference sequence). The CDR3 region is CASSSSSGNTIYF. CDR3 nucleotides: TGTGCCAGCAGCTCCTCCTCTGGAAACACCATATATTTT.

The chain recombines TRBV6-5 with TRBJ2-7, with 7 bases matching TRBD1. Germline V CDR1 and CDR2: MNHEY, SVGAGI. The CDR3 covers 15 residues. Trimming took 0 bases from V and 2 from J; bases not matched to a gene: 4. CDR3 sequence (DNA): TGTGCCAGCAGTTACTCGGGACAGCATACCTACGAGCAGTACTTC. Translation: CASSYSGQHTYEQYF.

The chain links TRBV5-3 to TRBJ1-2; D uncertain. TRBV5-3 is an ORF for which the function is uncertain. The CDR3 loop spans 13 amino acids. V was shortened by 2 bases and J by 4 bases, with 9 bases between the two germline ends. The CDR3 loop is CARSFSSFYGYTF. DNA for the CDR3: TGTGCCAGAAGCTTTAGCTCGTTCTATGGCTACACCTTC.

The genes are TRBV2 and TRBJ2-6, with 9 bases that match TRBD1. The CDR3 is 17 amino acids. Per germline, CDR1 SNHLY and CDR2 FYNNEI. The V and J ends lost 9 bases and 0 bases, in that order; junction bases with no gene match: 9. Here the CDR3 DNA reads TGTGCCAGTCTCCGGGACAGGGCGAGCTCTGGGGCCAACGTCCTGACTTTC. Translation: CASLRDRASSGANVLTF. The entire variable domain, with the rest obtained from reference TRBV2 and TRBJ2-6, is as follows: EPEVTQTPSHQVTQMGQEVILRCVPISNHLYFYWYRQILGQKVEFLVSFYNNEISEKSEIFDDQFSVERPDGSNFTLKIRSTKLEDSAMYFCASLRDRASSGANVLTFGAGSRLTVL.

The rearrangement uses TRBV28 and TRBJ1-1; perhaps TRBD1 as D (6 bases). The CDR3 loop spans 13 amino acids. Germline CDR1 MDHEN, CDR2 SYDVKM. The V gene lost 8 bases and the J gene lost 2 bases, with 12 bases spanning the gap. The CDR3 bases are TGTGCCAGCCACGACAGGCCCAACACTGAAGCTTTCTTT. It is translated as CASHDRPNTEAFF. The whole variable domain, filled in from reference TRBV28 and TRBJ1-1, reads DVKVTQSSRYLVKRTGEKVFLECVQDMDHENMFWYRQDPGLGLRLIYFSYDVKMKEKGDIPEGYSVSREKKERFSLILESASTNQTSMYLCASHDRPNTEAFFGQGTRLTVV.

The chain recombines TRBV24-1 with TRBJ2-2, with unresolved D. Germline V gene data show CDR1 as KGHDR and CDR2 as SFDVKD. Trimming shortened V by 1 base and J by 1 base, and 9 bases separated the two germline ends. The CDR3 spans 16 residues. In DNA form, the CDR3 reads TGTGCCACCAGTGATTTTGGGCCAGGGAACACCGGGGAGCTGTTTTTT. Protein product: CATSDFGPGNTGELFF.

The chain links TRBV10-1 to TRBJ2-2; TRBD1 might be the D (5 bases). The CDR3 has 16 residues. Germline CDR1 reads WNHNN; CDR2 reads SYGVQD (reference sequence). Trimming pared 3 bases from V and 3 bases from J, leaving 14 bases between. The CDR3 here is CASSDRARPDTGELFF. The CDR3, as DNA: TGCGCCAGCAGTGACAGGGCCCGGCCGGACACCGGGGAGCTGTTTTTT.

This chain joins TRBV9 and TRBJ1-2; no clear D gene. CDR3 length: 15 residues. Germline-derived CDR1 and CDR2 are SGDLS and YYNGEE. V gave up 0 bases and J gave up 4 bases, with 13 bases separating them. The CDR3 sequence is CASSVVGGSSYGYTF. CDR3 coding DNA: TGTGCCAGCAGCGTAGTTGGTGGATCTAGCTATGGCTACACCTTC.

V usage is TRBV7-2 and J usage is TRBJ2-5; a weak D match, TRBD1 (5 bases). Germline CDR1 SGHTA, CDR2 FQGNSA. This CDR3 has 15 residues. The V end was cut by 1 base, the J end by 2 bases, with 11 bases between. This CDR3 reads CASSLGQWTQETQYF. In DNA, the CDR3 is TGTGCCAGCAGCTTAGGTCAGTGGACACAAGAGACCCAGTACTTC.

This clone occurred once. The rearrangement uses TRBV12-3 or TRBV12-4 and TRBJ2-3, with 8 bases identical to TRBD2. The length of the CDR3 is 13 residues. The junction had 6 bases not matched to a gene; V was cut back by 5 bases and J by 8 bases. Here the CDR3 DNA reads TGTGCCAGCAGTACCGGGGGGGCCCCTACGCAGTATTTT. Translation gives CASSTGGAPTQYF.

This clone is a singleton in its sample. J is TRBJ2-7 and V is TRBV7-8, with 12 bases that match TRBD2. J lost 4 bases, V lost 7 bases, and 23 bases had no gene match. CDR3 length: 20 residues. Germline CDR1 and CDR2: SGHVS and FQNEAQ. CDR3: CASILRGGAKTSGSFYEQYF. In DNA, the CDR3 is TGTGCCAGCATCCTTCGGGGTGGGGCCAAGACTAGCGGGAGTTTTTACGAGCAGTACTTC. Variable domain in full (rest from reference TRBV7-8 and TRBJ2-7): GAGVSQSPRYKVAKRGQDVALRCDPISGHVSLFWYQQALGQGPEFLTYFQNEAQLDKSGLPSDRFFAERPEGSVSTLKIQRTQQEDSAVYLCASILRGGAKTSGSFYEQYFGPGTRLTVT.

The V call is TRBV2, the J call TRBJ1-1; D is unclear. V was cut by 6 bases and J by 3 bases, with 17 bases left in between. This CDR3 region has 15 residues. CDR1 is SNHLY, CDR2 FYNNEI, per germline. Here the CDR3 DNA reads TGTGCCAGCAGGCCCCGGGAGGGCCGTTACACTGAAGCTTTCTTT. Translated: CASRPREGRYTEAFF. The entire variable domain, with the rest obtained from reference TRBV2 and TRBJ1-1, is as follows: EPEVTQTPSHQVTQMGQEVILRCVPISNHLYFYWYRQILGQKVEFLVSFYNNEISEKSEIFDDQFSVERPDGSNFTLKIRSTKLEDSAMYFCASRPREGRYTEAFFGQGTRLTVV.

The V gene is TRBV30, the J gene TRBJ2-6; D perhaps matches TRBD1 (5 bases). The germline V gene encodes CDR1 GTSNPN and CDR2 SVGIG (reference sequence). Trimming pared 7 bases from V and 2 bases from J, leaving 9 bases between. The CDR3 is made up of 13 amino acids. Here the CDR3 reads CAFQGAGANVLTF. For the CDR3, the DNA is TGTGCCTTCCAGGGTGCTGGGGCCAACGTCCTGACTTTC.

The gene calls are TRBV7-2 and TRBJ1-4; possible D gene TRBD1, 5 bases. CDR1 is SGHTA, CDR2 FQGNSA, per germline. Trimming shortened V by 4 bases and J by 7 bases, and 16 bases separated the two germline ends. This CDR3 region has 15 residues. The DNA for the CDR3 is TGTGCCAGCAGCTCCCAGACCGGGACTGGTGAAAAACTGTTTTTT. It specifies CASSSQTGTGEKLFF.

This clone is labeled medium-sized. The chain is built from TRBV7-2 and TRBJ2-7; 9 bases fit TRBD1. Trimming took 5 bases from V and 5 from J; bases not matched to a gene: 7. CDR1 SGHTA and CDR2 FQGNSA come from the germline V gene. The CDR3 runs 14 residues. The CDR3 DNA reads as TGTGCCAGCAGCGCGGACAGGGGCGTGCACGAGCAGTACTTC. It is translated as CASSADRGVHEQYF. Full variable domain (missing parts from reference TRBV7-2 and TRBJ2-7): GAGVSQSPSNKVTEKGKDVELRCDPISGHTALYWYRQSLGQGLEFLIYFQGNSAPDKSGLPSDRFSAERTGGSVSTLTIQRTQQEDSAVYLCASSADRGVHEQYFGPGTRLTVT.

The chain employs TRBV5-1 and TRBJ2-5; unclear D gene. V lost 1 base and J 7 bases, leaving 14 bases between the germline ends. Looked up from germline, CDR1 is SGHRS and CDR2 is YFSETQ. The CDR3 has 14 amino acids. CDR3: CASSLRQDAGTQYF. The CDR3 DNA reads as TGCGCCAGCAGCTTGAGACAAGACGCCGGGACCCAGTACTTC.

The CDR3 DNA sequence: TGTGCCAGCAAGGGAGCGGGAAACGAGCAGTACTTC. The encoded protein is CASKGAGNEQYF. The gene calls are TRBV12-3 or TRBV12-4 and TRBJ2-7, with 7 bases aligning to TRBD2. V shed 7 bases and J 5 bases; nucleotides not matched to a gene: 5. This CDR3 is 12 amino acids long.

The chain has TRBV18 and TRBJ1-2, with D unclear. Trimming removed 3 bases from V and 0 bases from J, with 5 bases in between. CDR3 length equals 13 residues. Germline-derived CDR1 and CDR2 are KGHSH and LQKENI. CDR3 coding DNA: TGTGCCAGCTCACCTCGAGCTAACTATGGCTACACCTTC. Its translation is CASSPRANYGYTF. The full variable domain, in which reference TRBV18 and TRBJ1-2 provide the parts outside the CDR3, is NAGVMQNPRHLVRRRGQEARLRCSPMKGHSHVYWYRQLPEEGLKFMVYLQKENIIDESGMPKERFSAEFPKEGPSILRIQQVVRGDSAAYFCASSPRANYGYTFGSGTRLTVV.

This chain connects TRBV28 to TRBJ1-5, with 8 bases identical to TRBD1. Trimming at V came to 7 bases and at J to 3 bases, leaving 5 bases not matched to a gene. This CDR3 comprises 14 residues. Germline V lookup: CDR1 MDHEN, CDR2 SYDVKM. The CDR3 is CASTGGQDNQPQHF. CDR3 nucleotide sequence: TGTGCCAGCACCGGGGGACAGGACAATCAGCCCCAGCATTTT.

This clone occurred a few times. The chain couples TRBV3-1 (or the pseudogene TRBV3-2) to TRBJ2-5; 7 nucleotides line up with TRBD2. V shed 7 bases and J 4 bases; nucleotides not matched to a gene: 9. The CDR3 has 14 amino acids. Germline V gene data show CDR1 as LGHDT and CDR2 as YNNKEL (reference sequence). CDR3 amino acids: CASTRSGAGETQYF. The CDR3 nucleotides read TGTGCCAGCACCCGCAGCGGGGCAGGAGAGACCCAGTACTTC.

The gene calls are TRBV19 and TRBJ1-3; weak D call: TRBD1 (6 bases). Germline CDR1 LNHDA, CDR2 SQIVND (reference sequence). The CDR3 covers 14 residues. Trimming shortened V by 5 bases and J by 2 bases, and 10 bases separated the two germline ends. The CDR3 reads CASSFGQPGNTIYF. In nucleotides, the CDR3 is TGTGCCAGTAGTTTCGGACAGCCTGGAAACACCATATATTTT.

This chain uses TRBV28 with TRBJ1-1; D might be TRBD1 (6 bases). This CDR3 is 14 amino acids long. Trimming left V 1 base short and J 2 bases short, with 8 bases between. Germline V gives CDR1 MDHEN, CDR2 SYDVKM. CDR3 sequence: CASSLSQGNTEAFF. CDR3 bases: TGTGCCAGCAGTTTATCACAGGGAAACACTGAAGCTTTCTTT.